This T cell receptor (beta chain) derives from a study of CD8+ T cells in alopecia areata. Study-level findings and limits: Between patients, shared TCR sequences were less clear than in mice. This was possibly due in part to HLA diversity in the patient population. The study found higher clonality in lesional than normal scalp, especially in alopecia totalis/universalis. Scalp samples also yield sequences of resident alphabeta T cells from normal skin.

Regarding this clone: Its antigen is unknown.

PBMCs were stained for CD3, CD4 and CD8, and CD4+ and CD8+ T cells were sorted. cDNA reverse transcribed from extracted RNA served as the sequencing template. The assay was immunoSEQ multiplex PCR, and TCRdb's table has in-frame clones only and misses some. Of 150,000 to 200,000 clones detected, 45% to 60% appear once; the ten largest clones hold around 4.8%. In germline, CDR1 is MDHEN, CDR2 SYDVKM. CDR3 length: 16 residues. V was cut by 3 bases and J by 6 bases, with 18 bases left in between. Specimen: CD4+ T cells sorted from blood. J is TRBJ2-1 and V is TRBV28; TRBD1 or TRBD2 may be the D gene (5 bases each). The TCR comes from a human donor in good health. CDR3 sequence reads: CASSLYNLRGRNEQFF. In DNA form, the CDR3 reads TGTGCCAGCAGTTTGTATAACTTGAGGGGTCGCAATGAGCAGTTCTTC.